Following are 15 T cell receptor beta chains from one sample sequenced in a study of T cell clonality in common variable immunodeficiency. Measured with immunoSEQ multiplex PCR; TCRdb has only the in-frame clones, and not every one. The repertoire yields 40,000 to 45,000 clones, none seen only once; the top ten contain around 0.7%. The sample taken for sequencing was peripheral blood mononuclear cells. Receptor source: a person aged 18 to 75 in good health.

This clone was counted at least ten times. The read ends 3 residues early relative to the CDR3; the germline J gene fills the gap. V is TRBV30 and J is TRBJ2-1; 7 positions match TRBD2. Germline V lookup: CDR1 GTSNPN, CDR2 SVGIG (reference sequence). This CDR3 has 15 residues. After removal of 4 bases from V and 2 bases from J, the junction contained 8 bases not matched to a gene. CDR3 sequence reads: CAWNSGLAAYNEQFF. The DNA read from the CDR3 is TGTGCCTGGAATAGTGGGCTAGCGGCCTACAATGAG.

The table lists this clone with many counts. Sequencing ends 3 residues short of the CDR3 end; the germline J gene provides the rest. The rearrangement uses TRBV15 and TRBJ1-1; 7 bases align to TRBD1. Germline V CDR1 and CDR2: LNHNV, YYDKDF (reference sequence). The CDR3 runs 13 residues. The covered CDR3 bases are TGTGCCACCAGCAGAGAGTTACAGGGGTAT. Its translation: CATSRELQGY. The complete CDR3 sequence is CATSRELQGYAFF.

This clone was picked up many times. The read terminates 3 residues ahead of where the CDR3 ends, so the germline J gene completes it. This chain connects TRBV13 to TRBJ1-1; the D is unclear. The CDR3 has 16 amino acids. The germline CDR1 and CDR2 sequences are PRHDT and FYEKMQ (reference sequence). The V gene lost 4 bases and the J gene lost 1 base, with 16 bases spanning the gap. This chain's CDR3 is CASSYPAGRSNTEAFF. The covered CDR3 bases are TGTGCCAGCAGCTACCCAGCCGGCAGGTCGAACACTGAA.

Comment on this clone: Sequencing ends 3 residues short of the CDR3 end; the germline J gene provides the rest. The rearrangement uses TRBV11-3 and TRBJ2-2, with 7 bases matching TRBD1. The CDR3 has 15 residues. The junction had 3 bases not matched to a gene; V was cut back by 2 bases and J by 3 bases. Germline V gene data show CDR1 as SGHNT and CDR2 as YENEEA. The CDR3 sequence: CASSLRTGDTGELFF. CDR3 DNA (partial): TGTGCCAGCAGCTTAAGGACAGGAGACACCGGGGAG. Full variable domain (remainder filled in from reference TRBV11-3 and TRBJ2-2): EAGVVQSPRYKIIEKKQPVAFWCNPISGHNTLYWYLQNLGQGPELLIRYENEEAVDDSQLPKDRFSAERLKGVDSTLKIQPAELGDSAVYLCASSLRTGDTGELFFGEGSRLTVL.

This clone showed up many times. The CDR3 end falls 3 residues outside the read, so it is completed with the germline J gene. The V gene is TRBV20-1, the J gene TRBJ2-7; 7 nucleotides agree with TRBD2. CDR3 length: 13 amino acids. CDR1 DFQATT and CDR2 SNEGSKA come from the germline V gene (reference sequence). The V gene end was trimmed by 0 bases and the J gene end by 4 bases; junction bases not matched to a gene: 3. The sequenced CDR3 bases are TGCAGTGCTAGAGATCGGGGGGATTACGAG. Its translation: CSARDRGDYE. The CDR3 in its entirety is CSARDRGDYEQYF.

Ten or more counts support this clone. Read sequence stops 3 residues before the CDR3 end, and the germline J gene provides the missing end. The chain has TRBV5-1 and TRBJ2-1, with 10 positions matching TRBD1. Per germline, CDR1 SGHRS and CDR2 YFSETQ. After removal of 4 bases from V and 7 bases from J, the junction contained 5 bases not matched to a gene. CDR3 length: 14 amino acids. The sequenced part of the CDR3 DNA is TGCGCCAGCAGCACGGACAGGGGGGGGAATGAG. Its protein product is CASSTDRGGNE. The whole CDR3 protein is CASSTDRGGNEQFF.

At least ten counts were recorded for this clone. The read stops 3 residues short of the end of the CDR3; the missing end is completed from the germline J gene. This chain connects TRBV12-3 or TRBV12-4 to TRBJ2-5, with 8 positions matching TRBD2. J lost 6 bases, V lost 7 bases, and 16 bases had no gene match. This CDR3 spans 16 amino acids. Partial CDR3 DNA: TGTGCCAGCACCTCGGGACGTCGGGGGGGCGGGAAGACC. Translated, it gives CASTSGRRGGGKT. The CDR3 reads in full as CASTSGRRGGGKTQYF.

This clone showed up many times. The CDR3 end is not reached by the read, which stops 3 residues before it; the germline J gene fills it in. The chain employs TRBV5-1 and TRBJ2-6; D is possibly TRBD1 (5 bases). The CDR3 has 15 residues. Deletions cut 2 bases from V and 4 bases from J, with 10 bases between. CDR1 SGHRS and CDR2 YFSETQ come from the germline V gene. The DNA read from the CDR3 is TGCGCCAGCAGCTTCCAGGGAACCGGGGCCAACGTC. Translated: CASSFQGTGANV. In full, the CDR3 is CASSFQGTGANVLTF.

This clone was recorded at least ten times. The CDR3 bases that were read are TGCGCCAGCAGTTTCGGACAGCAAGAGACC. This gives the protein CASSFGQQET. The complete CDR3 sequence is CASSFGQQETQYF. The genes are TRBV10-2 and TRBJ2-5, with TRBD1 as a possible D gene (6 bases). The read stops 3 residues short of the end of the CDR3; the missing end is completed from the germline J gene. V was cut by 5 bases and J by 2 bases, with 9 bases left in between. Germline-derived CDR1 and CDR2 are WSHSY and SAAADI. CDR3 size: 13 residues.

There are many counts of this clone. The read is 3 residues too short to cover the CDR3 end, so that end is filled in from the germline J gene. V is TRBV4-1 and J is TRBJ1-2; 10 nucleotides agree with TRBD1. V trimming: 1 base; J trimming: 3 bases; junction bases outside the gene matches: 11. The CDR3 runs to 18 residues. Per germline, CDR1 MGHRA and CDR2 YSYEKL. CDR3 in amino acids: CASSQGRVGTGADYGYTF. The CDR3 DNA, read in part, is TGCGCCAGCAGCCAAGGGAGGGTGGGGACAGGGGCAGACTATGGC.

The DNA read from the CDR3 is TGTGCCAGCAGCCGGGATAGCGGGATGGCATACGAG. It specifies CASSRDSGMAYE. The whole CDR3 is CASSRDSGMAYEQYF. V is TRBV5-6 and J is TRBJ2-7; 8 bases align to TRBD2. The read ends 3 residues before the CDR3 terminus; that terminus is restored from the germline J gene. Trimming took 4 bases from V and 4 from J; bases not matched to a gene: 10. CDR1 is SGHDT and CDR2 is YYEEEE in the germline V gene. There are 15 residues in the CDR3.

This clone has ten or more counts. The sequenced part of the CDR3 DNA is TGCAGTGCTAAAAAGTCGGAGCGGGAAGGCTACAATGAG. It translates to CSAKKSEREGYNE. The whole CDR3 sequence reads CSAKKSEREGYNEQFF. This chain uses TRBV20-1 with TRBJ2-1; TRBD2 matches at 7 bases. The read halts 3 residues ahead of the CDR3 end, with the missing end drawn from the germline J gene. This CDR3 spans 16 amino acids. The V segment lost 4 bases and the J segment 3 bases; nucleotides outside the gene matches: 12. The germline V gene has CDR1 DFQATT and CDR2 SNEGSKA (reference sequence).

This clone was detected many times. CDR3 sequence: CASSLDLRTGELFF. The CDR3 bases that were read are TGTGCCAGCAGCTTAGATCTGAGGACCGGGGAG. The rearrangement joins TRBV11-3 to TRBJ2-2, with D unresolved. Read coverage stops 3 residues before the CDR3 terminus; the germline J gene supplies the remainder. The germline gives CDR1 SGHNT, CDR2 YENEEA. Deletions cut 0 bases from V and 5 bases from J, with 7 bases between. The CDR3 spans 14 residues. The full variable domain, rest sourced from reference TRBV11-3 and TRBJ2-2, is EAGVVQSPRYKIIEKKQPVAFWCNPISGHNTLYWYLQNLGQGPELLIRYENEEAVDDSQLPKDRFSAERLKGVDSTLKIQPAELGDSAVYLCASSLDLRTGELFFGEGSRLTVL.

This clone was seen many times. The CDR3 end falls 3 residues outside the read, so it is completed with the germline J gene. This chain joins TRBV19 and TRBJ2-3; TRBD1 might be the D (5 bases). Germline loops: CDR1 LNHDA, CDR2 SQIVND (reference sequence). V lost 6 bases and J lost 0, with 13 bases in between. This CDR3 contains 15 residues. The CDR3 loop reads CASSFDRASTDTQYF. The DNA read from the CDR3 is TGTGCCAGTAGCTTCGACAGAGCTAGCACAGATACG.

This clone appeared many times. The missing CDR3 end, 3 residues past where the read stops, is filled in from the germline J gene. The V gene is TRBV30, the J gene TRBJ2-1; TRBD2 agrees at 11 bases. The CDR3 consists of 13 residues. Germline V CDR1 and CDR2: GTSNPN, SVGIG (reference sequence). The CDR3 loop is CAHGTSGYNEQFF. The part of the CDR3 DNA that was read is TGTGCACATGGGACTAGCGGATACAATGAG.